The T cell receptor (beta chain) under discussion was sequenced for a study of blood T cell repertoires in COVID-19. Sequenced by immunoSEQ multiplex PCR; TCRdb stores in-frame clones only, minus some. This sample carries tens of thousands of clones, approximately 71% of them seen once, and the ten largest clones take about 2.1%. This clone was detected once. This receptor was taken from a man aged 70 or older with COVID-19, enrolled during active disease. Sequencing used peripheral blood.

CDR3 nucleotides: TGTGCCAGCAGCCAAGAGCGCTTTTCCTACAATGAGCAGTTCTTC. It is translated as CASSQERFSYNEQFF. J is TRBJ2-1 and V is TRBV14; D call uncertain. The CDR3 runs to 15 residues. CDR1 and CDR2 from the germline V gene are SGHDN and FVKESK. V lost 0 bases and J lost 1, with 7 bases in between.